This is a list of T cell receptor beta chains from one sample in a study of blood T cell repertoires in COVID-19. Profiled with immunoSEQ multiplex PCR; TCRdb holds only in-frame clones, not every one. The sample records roughly 300,000 clones, around 85% being singletons. The sample taken for sequencing was peripheral blood. The receptor source for this set is a human donor in a cohort sampled during active COVID-19. The CDR3 runs from the conserved cysteine through the conserved F or W. Each record gives: V gene, J gene, D gene, clone size, CDR3 protein, CDR3 DNA. D genes are given only for firm matches. For some rows the clone size is stated as once, few or many, or as a class when expanded; others skip it.

>TRBV18|TRBJ2-7|TRBD2|.
CASSPLAGGSYEQYF
TGTGCCAGCTCACCTCTTGCGGGGGGTTCCTACGAGCAGTACTTC
>TRBV4-1|TRBJ2-7|TRBD2|.
CASSQDRVTSGGSYEQYF
TGCGCCAGCAGCCAAGATCGGGTAACTAGCGGGGGCTCCTACGAGCAGTACTTC
>TRBV6-1|TRBJ2-3|TRBD1|.
CASSFNRGDTQYF
TGTGCCAGCAGTTTTAACAGGGGGGATACGCAGTATTTT
>TRBV6-5|TRBJ2-7|.|.
CASRIQGRSYEQYF
TGTGCCAGCAGGATACAGGGGAGGTCCTACGAGCAGTACTTC
>TRBV5-6|TRBJ1-1|TRBD1|once
CASSLSTGGNTEAFF
TGTGCCAGCAGCTTATCGACAGGGGGAAACACTGAAGCTTTCTTT
>TRBV2|TRBJ2-7|TRBD1|.
CASSYDRGYEQYF
TGTGCCAGCAGTTATGACAGGGGTTACGAGCAGTACTTC
>TRBV29-1|TRBJ1-3|.|.
CSVGEGMSGNTIYF
TGCAGCGTTGGTGAGGGCATGTCGGGAAACACCATATATTTT
>TRBV14|TRBJ1-3|.|.
CASSPLAGGNTIYF
TGTGCCAGCAGCCCTTTGGCAGGCGGAAACACCATATATTTT
>TRBV7-9|TRBJ1-1|.|few
CASTWGLNTEAFF
TGTGCCAGCACCTGGGGGCTGAACACTGAAGCTTTCTTT
>TRBV2|TRBJ1-2|.|.
CASRKAEANYGYTF
TGTGCCAGCAGAAAGGCGGAAGCTAACTATGGCTACACCTTC
>TRBV2|TRBJ1-4|.|.
CASRDDRYDSKRNEKLFF
TGTGCCAGCAGGGATGACAGATACGACTCAAAGAGGAATGAAAAACTGTTTTTT
>TRBV6-5|TRBJ2-1|TRBD2|.
CASGRLAGGGEQFF
TGTGCCAGCGGGAGACTAGCGGGGGGGGGTGAGCAGTTCTTC
>TRBV9|TRBJ2-2|TRBD2|.
CASSVVGGSDTGELFF
TGTGCCAGCAGCGTAGTCGGGGGGAGTGACACCGGGGAGCTGTTTTTT
>TRBV11-1|TRBJ2-7|TRBD2|.
CASSGAGGSSYEQYF
TGTGCCAGCAGCGGAGCGGGGGGGAGCTCCTACGAGCAGTACTTC
>TRBV11-3|TRBJ2-2|.|.
CASSPTVGELFF
TGTGCCAGCAGCCCAACAGTCGGGGAGCTGTTTTTT
>TRBV19|TRBJ1-1|.|.
CASSLNFVANTEAFF
TGTGCCAGTAGTTTAAATTTTGTGGCGAACACTGAAGCTTTCTTT
>TRBV6-4|TRBJ1-2|.|.
CASSDSESYTF
TGTGCCAGCAGTGACTCCGAGAGCTACACCTTC
>TRBV12-3/TRBV12-4|TRBJ2-7|TRBD2|.
CASSFAGVYEQYF
TGTGCCAGCAGTTTCGCGGGAGTCTACGAGCAGTACTTC
>TRBV7-3|TRBJ2-1|TRBD2|once
CASSLGFGSGGYNEQFF
TGTGCCAGCAGCTTAGGGTTTGGGAGCGGGGGATACAATGAGCAGTTCTTC
>TRBV21-1|TRBJ1-5|.|.
CASTAFLGGLGNQPQHF
TGTGCCAGCACAGCATTCCTGGGGGGGCTCGGCAATCAGCCCCAGCATTTT
>TRBV6-5|TRBJ1-1|TRBD1|.
CASRRTGSGNTEAFF
TGTGCCAGCAGACGGACAGGGAGTGGAAACACTGAAGCTTTCTTT
>TRBV9|TRBJ2-1|TRBD1|.
CASSVVGRGINEQFF
TGTGCCAGCAGCGTAGTGGGCAGGGGGATCAATGAGCAGTTCTTC
>TRBV5-1|TRBJ2-5|TRBD1|.
CASSWGQARGETQYF
TGCGCCAGCAGCTGGGGACAGGCCCGAGGGGAGACCCAGTACTTC
>TRBV11-2|TRBJ1-6|TRBD1|few
CASSQNPDRVGSPLHF
TGTGCCAGCAGCCAAAACCCCGACAGGGTTGGTTCACCCCTCCACTTT
>TRBV7-9|TRBJ1-1|.|.
CASSFPGGTEAFF
TGTGCCAGCAGCTTCCCCGGGGGCACTGAAGCTTTCTTT
>TRBV2|TRBJ1-2|TRBD1|.
CASSEAGQVNAF
TGTGCCAGCAGTGAAGCGGGACAGGTGAACGCCTTC
>TRBV30|TRBJ2-7|TRBD1|.
CAWDRDRAYEQYF
TGTGCCTGGGACCGGGACAGGGCCTACGAGCAGTACTTC
>TRBV12-3/TRBV12-4|TRBJ2-2|.|.
CASSFQRTGELFF
TGTGCCAGCAGTTTTCAGAGGACCGGGGAGCTGTTTTTT
>TRBV5-8|TRBJ1-2|.|.
CASSTAGNYGYTF
TGTGCCAGCAGCACCGCCGGGAACTATGGCTACACCTTC
>TRBV19|TRBJ1-5|.|.
CASSGQLNQPQHF
TGTGCCTCGTCAGGACAGCTCAATCAGCCCCAGCATTTT
>TRBV13|TRBJ2-1|TRBD2|.
CASSTPSGGHNEQFF
TGTGCCAGCAGCACCCCTAGCGGGGGGCACAATGAGCAGTTCTTC
>TRBV5-1|TRBJ1-2|.|.
CASSSTGDSYGYTF
TGCGCCAGCAGCTCCACAGGTGACTCCTATGGCTACACCTTC
>TRBV20-1|TRBJ1-2|.|.
CSARTGYGYTF
TGCAGTGCTAGAACGGGCTATGGCTACACCTTC
>TRBV29-1|TRBJ1-6|TRBD1|.
CSVGQGGNSPLHF
TGCAGCGTGGGACAGGGAGGGAATTCACCCCTCCACTTT
>TRBV6-2/TRBV6-3|TRBJ2-3|TRBD2|.
CASSWLAGAPTSTDTQYF
TGTGCCAGCAGTTGGCTAGCGGGGGCCCCGACTAGCACAGATACGCAGTATTTT
>TRBV19|TRBJ1-2|.|.
CASSTDRGYYGYTF
TGTGCCAGTAGTACCGACAGAGGTTATTATGGCTACACCTTC
>TRBV30|TRBJ1-1|.|.
CAWSEGLSGTEAFF
TGTGCCTGGAGTGAGGGGCTATCGGGCACTGAAGCTTTCTTT
>TRBV4-1|TRBJ2-5|.|.
CASSQSSPTGETAQYF
TGCGCCAGCAGCCAGAGCTCACCGACAGGCGAAACGGCCCAGTACTTC
>TRBV9|TRBJ1-2|.|many
CASSYRDKNYGYTF
TGTGCCAGCAGCTACAGGGACAAGAACTATGGCTACACCTTC
>TRBV4-1|TRBJ1-5|.|.
CASSQVRGVHSNQPQHF
TGCGCCAGCAGCCAAGTACGGGGAGTCCATAGCAATCAGCCCCAGCATTTT
>TRBV5-1|TRBJ1-1|TRBD1|.
CASFRDRATEAFF
TGCGCCAGCTTCCGGGACAGGGCGACTGAAGCTTTCTTT
>TRBV5-4|TRBJ2-1|.|.
CASSTSQGSEQFF
TGTGCCAGCAGCACATCACAGGGCAGTGAGCAGTTCTTC
>TRBV19|TRBJ1-2|.|.
CASSPRSYGYTF
TGTGCCAGTAGTCCCCGGTCCTATGGCTACACCTTC
>TRBV19|TRBJ1-3|.|once
CASNPLLESGNTIYF
TGTGCCAGTAACCCCCTTTTGGAGTCTGGAAACACCATATATTTT
>TRBV6-5|TRBJ2-1|.|once
CASSYSTGFLNEQFF
TGTGCCAGCAGTTACTCCACAGGTTTTTTGAATGAGCAGTTCTTC
>TRBV7-8|TRBJ1-5|.|.
CASRLKDNNQPQHF
TGTGCCAGCAGGTTAAAGGACAACAATCAGCCCCAGCATTTT
>TRBV24-1|TRBJ1-3|.|once
CATSRPGQGNTIYF
TGTGCCACCAGTCGTCCGGGACAAGGGAACACCATATATTTT
>TRBV10-3|TRBJ2-3|.|.
CAISDASVGTGDTQYF
TGTGCCATCAGTGACGCTAGCGTCGGGACGGGAGATACGCAGTATTTT
>TRBV29-1|TRBJ1-1|TRBD1|.
CSAGQGVTEAFF
TGCAGTGCCGGACAGGGGGTCACTGAAGCTTTCTTT
>TRBV7-6|TRBJ1-1|.|.
CASSAGLDTEAFF
TGTGCCAGCAGCGCAGGTTTGGACACTGAAGCTTTCTTT
>TRBV19|TRBJ1-4|.|many
CASMVGGDYEKLFF
TGTGCCAGTATGGTGGGCGGGGATTATGAAAAACTGTTTTTT